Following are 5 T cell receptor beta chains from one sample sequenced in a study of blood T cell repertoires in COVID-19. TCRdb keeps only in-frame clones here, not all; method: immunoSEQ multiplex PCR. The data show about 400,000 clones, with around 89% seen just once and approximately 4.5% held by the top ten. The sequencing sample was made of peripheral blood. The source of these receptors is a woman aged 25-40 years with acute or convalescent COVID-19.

The chain's CDR3 is CASSSGQGLFSSSYNEQFF. The CDR3 region has the DNA TGTGCCAGCAGCTCGGGACAGGGTCTATTCAGCAGCTCCTACAATGAGCAGTTCTTC. The rearrangement uses TRBV7-6 and TRBJ2-1; 9 nucleotides match TRBD1. This CDR3 has 19 residues. Germline V lookup: CDR1 SGHVS, CDR2 FNYEAQ. Germline trimming cut 4 bases from V and 0 bases from J; bases unmatched to any gene: 13.

CDR3 loop: CAISGRAGEATQYF. The CDR3 coding sequence is TGTGCCATCAGTGGACGAGCGGGGGAGGCGACCCAGTACTTC. J is TRBJ2-5 and V is TRBV10-3; 8 bases are a match to TRBD2. This CDR3 is built from 14 residues. Germline-derived CDR1 and CDR2 are ENHRY and SYGVKD. After removal of 4 bases from V and 7 bases from J, the junction contained 8 bases not matched to a gene.

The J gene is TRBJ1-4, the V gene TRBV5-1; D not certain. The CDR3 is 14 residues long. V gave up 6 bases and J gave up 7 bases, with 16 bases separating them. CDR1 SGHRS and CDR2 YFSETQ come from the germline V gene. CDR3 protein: CASNRGLSGEKLFF. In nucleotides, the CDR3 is TGCGCCAGCAATCGCGGACTCTCAGGTGAAAAACTGTTTTTT.

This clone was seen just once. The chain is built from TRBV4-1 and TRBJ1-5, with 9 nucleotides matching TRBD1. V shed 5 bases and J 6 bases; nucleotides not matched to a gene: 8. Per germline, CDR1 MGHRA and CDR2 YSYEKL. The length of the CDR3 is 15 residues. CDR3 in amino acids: CASSKPGQGGQPQHF. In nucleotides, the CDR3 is TGCGCCAGCAGCAAGCCGGGACAGGGTGGTCAGCCCCAGCATTTT.

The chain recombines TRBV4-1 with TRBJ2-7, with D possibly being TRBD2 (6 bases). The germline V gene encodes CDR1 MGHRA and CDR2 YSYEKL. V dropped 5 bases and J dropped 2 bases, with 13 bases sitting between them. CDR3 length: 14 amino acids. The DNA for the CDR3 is TGCGCCAGCAGCTTACGGCGGGACGCCTACGAGCAGTACTTC. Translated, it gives CASSLRRDAYEQYF.